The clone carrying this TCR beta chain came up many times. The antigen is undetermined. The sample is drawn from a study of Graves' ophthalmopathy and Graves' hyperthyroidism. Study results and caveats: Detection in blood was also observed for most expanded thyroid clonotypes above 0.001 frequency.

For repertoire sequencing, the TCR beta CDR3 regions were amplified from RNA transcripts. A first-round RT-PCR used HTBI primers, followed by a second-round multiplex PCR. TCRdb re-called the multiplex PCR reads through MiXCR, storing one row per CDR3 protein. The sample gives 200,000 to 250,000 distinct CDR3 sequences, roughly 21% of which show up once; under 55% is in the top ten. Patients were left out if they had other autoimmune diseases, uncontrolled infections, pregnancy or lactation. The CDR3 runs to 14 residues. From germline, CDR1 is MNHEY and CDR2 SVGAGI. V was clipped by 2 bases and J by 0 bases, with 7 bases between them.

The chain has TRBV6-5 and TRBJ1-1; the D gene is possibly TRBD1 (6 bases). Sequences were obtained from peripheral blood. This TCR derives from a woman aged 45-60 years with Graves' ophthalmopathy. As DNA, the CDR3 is TGTGCCAGCAGTTACGGGGACATGAACACTGAAGCTTTCTTT. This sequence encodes CASSYGDMNTEAFF.